This is a list of T cell receptor beta chains from one sample in a study of T-cell reconstitution after alpha-beta-depleted transplantation in children. TCRdb itself ran the PCR reads through MiXCR, one entry per CDR3 protein. The sample records about 980,000 distinct CDR3 sequences, less than 30% being singletons. The sample in question was PBMCs, mostly from graft donor cells, obtained 360 days after TCRalphabeta/CD19-depleted stem cell transplant. The receptors originated from a boy under three years old who had a stem cell transplant for SCID, so the T cells may come from the graft donor. CDR3s include the opening cysteine and the closing phenylalanine or tryptophan. D genes are given only for firm matches. Not every row has a clone size; where given, it reads once, few, many or a size class.

-	TRBD1	TRBJ1-1	TRBV12-3/TRBV12-4	TGTGCCAGCAGCCTGGGGACAGGCCCTTTGAAGGTTTCTTTT	CASSLGTGPLKVSF
-	TRBD1	TRBJ1-2	TRBV4-3	TGCGCCAGCAGCCAAGTGCACTTGACAGGGAACTATGGCTACACCTTC	CASSQVHLTGNYGYTF
-	-	TRBJ2-7	TRBV27	TGTGCCAGCAGTCTCCAGGCCGGACACTACGAGCAGTACTTC	CASSLQAGHYEQYF
-	-	TRBJ1-2	TRBV6-1	TGTGCCAGCTTTTCTTCCGTCGGGCCTAACTATGGCTACACCTTC	CASFSSVGPNYGYTF
few	TRBD1	TRBJ1-6	TRBV2	TGTGCCAGCAGTGAGGACCGGGACAGCAATTCACCCCTCCACTTT	CASSEDRDSNSPLHF
few	TRBD1	TRBJ2-1	TRBV30	TGTGCCTGGAGTGAGGGACAGGGGGTGGTCAATGAGCAGTTCTTC	CAWSEGQGVVNEQFF
-	TRBD2	TRBJ2-5	TRBV5-1	TGCGCCAGCAGCTTGGACCTGGTGACTAGCGGACAAGAGACCCAGTACTTC	CASSLDLVTSGQETQYF
-	TRBD2	TRBJ2-5	TRBV10-3	TGTGCCATCCGGGCTAGCGGGGGCCAAGAGACCCAGTACTTC	CAIRASGGQETQYF
few	TRBD2	TRBJ2-3	TRBV5-1	TGCGCCAGCAGCCGGACTAGGGATACGCAGTATTTT	CASSRTRDTQYF
-	-	TRBJ2-3	TRBV12-3/TRBV12-4	TGTGCCAGCAGTTTGTATCCCGGGGCCACTAAGATGGATACGCAGTATTTT	CASSLYPGATKMDTQYF
-	-	TRBJ1-5	TRBV6-1	TGTGCCAGCGGCCTGGACAGATTAAACAATCAGCCCCAGCATTTT	CASGLDRLNNQPQHF
few	TRBD2	TRBJ2-2	TRBV25-1	TGTGCCAGCAGCCTAACTAGCGGGGGGCCCACCGGGGAGCTGTTTTTT	CASSLTSGGPTGELFF
-	-	TRBJ2-3	TRBV12-3/TRBV12-4	TGTGCCAGCAGTTTAAATCTTGATACGCAGTATTTT	CASSLNLDTQYF
few	-	TRBJ2-2	TRBV5-6	TGTGCCAGCAGCTTGGGCACGGAACTGTTTTTT	CASSLGTELFF
-	-	TRBJ2-7	TRBV12-3/TRBV12-4	TGTGCCAGCAGCCTCCAGGGGGGACTGAGGTCCGAGCAGTACTTC	CASSLQGGLRSEQYF
-	-	TRBJ1-5	TRBV7-2	TGTGCCAGCAGCTTAGCCTCCTACAGGCCTTATAGCAATCAGCCCCAGCATTTT	CASSLASYRPYSNQPQHF
-	-	TRBJ1-5	TRBV7-2	TGTGCCAGCAGCATCGACAGGTTGAGCAATCAGCCCCAGCATTTT	CASSIDRLSNQPQHF
-	-	TRBJ2-1	TRBV20-1	TGCAGTGCTAGCCCCCCCGAGGGCCCTCATGAGCAGTTCTTC	CSASPPEGPHEQFF
-	-	TRBJ2-7	TRBV27	TGTGCCAGCCGTGAGGGGACAAGGGGCTCCTACGAGCAGTACTTC	CASREGTRGSYEQYF
-	-	TRBJ2-1	TRBV7-8	TGTGCCAGCAGACCGGACAGCAACAATGAGCAGTTCTTC	CASRPDSNNEQFF
-	-	TRBJ2-2	TRBV27	TGTGCCAGCAGGGTTTATCCCGGGGTACTTACCGGGGAGCTGTTTTTT	CASRVYPGVLTGELFF
few	-	TRBJ1-6	TRBV28	TGTGCCAGCAGAGGCTTTGGGGGCAAAGGGAATTCACCCCTCCACTTT	CASRGFGGKGNSPLHF
few	-	TRBJ1-2	TRBV20-1	TGCAGTGCTAGGGATGCAGGGCCTAACTATGGCTACACCTTC	CSARDAGPNYGYTF
-	TRBD1	TRBJ1-1	TRBV20-1	TGCAGTGCCTTAGGACAGGGGGGTCCTGAAGCTTTCTTT	CSALGQGGPEAFF
-	-	TRBJ2-7	TRBV20-1	TGCAGTGCTAGTCCCGACAAAGGGGAGGTGGGCTCCTACGAGCAGTACTTC	CSASPDKGEVGSYEQYF
few	TRBD1	TRBJ2-3	TRBV25-1	TGTGCCAGCAGTCCCGCTCTTGGACAGGGGGCCTACACAGATACGCAGTATTTT	CASSPALGQGAYTDTQYF
-	-	TRBJ2-7	TRBV24-1	TGTGCCACCTCGATTGGTAACGAGCAGTACTTC	CATSIGNEQYF
few	-	TRBJ1-1	TRBV20-1	TGCAGTGCTAGAGATATCGAGACCGGTAACACTGAAGCTTTCTTT	CSARDIETGNTEAFF
few	-	TRBJ2-7	TRBV12-3/TRBV12-4	TGTGCCAGCAGTTTAGCCAATGCGGGCTACGAGCAGTACTTC	CASSLANAGYEQYF
-	-	TRBJ2-7	TRBV10-3	TGTGCCATCAGTGAGTCAGTCCCTGCCTCCACGCACTACGAGCAGTACTTC	CAISESVPASTHYEQYF
few	-	TRBJ2-7	TRBV19	TGTGCCAGTAGTCCAGCCAGGGACATGCTCGACGAGCAGTACTTC	CASSPARDMLDEQYF
-	-	TRBJ2-1	TRBV6-1	TGTGCCAGCAGTGAATTGGGCTCCCAGTTCTTC	CASSELGSQFF
few	-	TRBJ2-3	TRBV27	TGTGCCAGCGCGTCAGACGCGTCGCGGCGCACAGATACGCAGTATTTT	CASASDASRRTDTQYF
-	TRBD1	TRBJ2-5	TRBV11-2	TGTGCCAGCAGCTCCCTCCCGACGAGGGGGCGACAAGAGACCCAGTACTTC	CASSSLPTRGRQETQYF
-	TRBD1	TRBJ1-2	TRBV5-6	TGTGCCAGCCGGCCGGGACAGGGTGGCTATGGCTACACCTTC	CASRPGQGGYGYTF
few	-	TRBJ2-5	TRBV7-9	TGCCGGGTGGGCAGGGTGTTCGAGACCCAGTACTTC	CRVGRVFETQYF
-	-	TRBJ2-5	TRBV4-1	TGCGCCAGCAGCCAAGGGTTTGAGGTAACCTGGGAGACCCAGTACTTC	CASSQGFEVTWETQYF
-	-	TRBJ1-2	TRBV5-5	TGTGCCAGCAGCCCTGAAGAATGGCCCCGGTATGGCTACACCTTC	CASSPEEWPRYGYTF
-	-	TRBJ2-7	TRBV29-1	TGCAGCGTTGAAAAGGCAGGTTCGGTAAAGCACGAGCAGTACTTC	CSVEKAGSVKHEQYF
-	-	TRBJ1-1	TRBV29-1	TGCAGCGCCCCGACAAACCCGAACACTGAAGCTTTCTTT	CSAPTNPNTEAFF
few	-	TRBJ1-1	TRBV29-1	TGCAGCGTTGATCGTGGTGGGGCTATTTCGAACACTGAAGCTTTCTTT	CSVDRGGAISNTEAFF
-	-	TRBJ2-1	TRBV7-8	TGTGCCAGCAGCTTATCCCGACTGATAGGGAATGAGCAGTTCTTC	CASSLSRLIGNEQFF
-	-	TRBJ2-7	TRBV5-1	TGCGCCAGCAGCCCACACCGGGACCGACACCAACTGACCTACGAGCAGTACTTC	CASSPHRDRHQLTYEQYF
few	TRBD1	TRBJ2-1	TRBV10-3	TGTGCCATCAGTGATCGGGGTCAGGGGGCCTACAATGAGCAGTTCTTC	CAISDRGQGAYNEQFF
few	TRBD2	TRBJ2-3	TRBV5-5	TGTGCCAGCAGCTTGATTGCGTCTAGCGGGACCCGCACAGATACGCAGTATTTT	CASSLIASSGTRTDTQYF
-	TRBD2	TRBJ2-1	TRBV6-5	TGTGCCAGCAGTTACTTGACTAGCGGATACAATGAGCAGTTCTTC	CASSYLTSGYNEQFF
-	-	TRBJ2-1	TRBV28	TGTGCCAGCAGTTCGCCCCAGACTAGTTGGGGTGAGCAGTTCTTC	CASSSPQTSWGEQFF
-	-	TRBJ1-2	TRBV4-1	TGCGCCAGCAGCCAAACAGGGTTCGCCGACTATGGCTACACCTTC	CASSQTGFADYGYTF
-	TRBD1	TRBJ2-3	TRBV27	TGTGCCAGCAGTTTAAGGACAGGTTGGGATACGCAGTATTTT	CASSLRTGWDTQYF
-	-	TRBJ1-5	TRBV5-1	TGCGCCAGCAGCTTGGACAGGGAGAATCAGCCCCAGCATTTT	CASSLDRENQPQHF
-	-	TRBJ1-1	TRBV28	TGTGCCAGCATCTGGGGGCCTCACACTGAAGCTTTCTTT	CASIWGPHTEAFF
few	-	TRBJ2-3	TRBV10-3	TGTGCCATCAGTGCGGGGACACGTCGAACAGATACGCAGTATTTT	CAISAGTRRTDTQYF
many	TRBD1	TRBJ2-7	TRBV11-2	TGTGCCAGCACCAGACAGGGGGCGCCTCTCTCTTACGAGCAGTACTTC	CASTRQGAPLSYEQYF